This TCR beta chain was captured in a study of blood T cell repertoires in COVID-19. Overall study context: COVID-19 samples collected from the United States, Italy and Spain covered acute and convalescent phases.

This CDR3 spans 15 amino acids. The V gene's germline CDR1 is SGHTS and CDR2 YDEGEE. V lost 2 bases and J 1 base, leaving 12 bases between the germline ends. In the authors' workflow: Amplification of reference gene primers was used by the study to estimate nucleated cell counts. This table comes from immunoSEQ multiplex PCR, and its TCRdb copy is limited to in-frame clones, with some not included. The V and J calls and clone size were taken over from that table, and D and trimming were inferred from the DNA. The sample lists 35,000 to 45,000 clones, almost 95% occurring once. The J gene is TRBJ1-1, the V gene TRBV5-8; D not certain. Source material: peripheral blood. The receptor was isolated from a man in his fifties with active COVID-19. The CDR3 reads CASSLRSGSNTEAFF. CDR3 in DNA: TGTGCCAGCAGCTTAAGGTCGGGGTCGAACACTGAAGCTTTCTTT. Full variable domain (outside the CDR3, taken from reference TRBV5-8 and TRBJ1-1): EAGVTQSPTHLIKTRGQQATLRCSPISGHTSVYWYQQALGLGLQFLLWYDEGEERNRGNFPPRFSGRQFPNYSSELNVNALELEDSALYLCASSLRSGSNTEAFFGQGTRLTVV.